The clone carrying this T cell receptor (beta chain) showed up just a few times. The data are from a study of blood T cell repertoires in COVID-19. Study summary: Acute and convalescent COVID-19 samples came from the United States, Italy and Spain.

Germline values: CDR1 DFQATT, CDR2 SNEGSKA (reference sequence). The CDR3 is made up of 11 amino acids. The method was immunoSEQ multiplex PCR; TCRdb's version includes in-frame clones alone and lacks a portion of them. Of nearly 250,000 clones listed, about 82% are singletons. Cohort 3 donors counted as recovered after two negative PCRs, clearance, or resolved symptoms. This sequence was found in a woman aged 45-59 years who had recovered from COVID-19. The chain has TRBV20-1 and TRBJ2-7; 7 bases are shared with TRBD2. Sequenced: PBMCs or T cells enriched from blood (not recorded which). The CDR3 is CSIGTTYEQYF. The DNA for the CDR3 is TGCAGCATCGGGACTACCTACGAGCAGTACTTC.